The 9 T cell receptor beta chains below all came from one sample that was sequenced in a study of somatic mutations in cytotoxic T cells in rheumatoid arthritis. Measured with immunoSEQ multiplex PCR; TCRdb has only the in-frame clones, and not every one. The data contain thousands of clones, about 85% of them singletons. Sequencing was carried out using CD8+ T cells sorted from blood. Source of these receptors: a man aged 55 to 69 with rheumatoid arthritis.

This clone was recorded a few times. The CDR3 coding sequence is TGTGCCAGCAGTCCTACACAGGGAACTGAAGCTTTCTTT. It yields the protein CASSPTQGTEAFF. V usage is TRBV6-6 and J usage is TRBJ1-1, with D possibly being TRBD1 (6 bases). V lost 5 bases and J lost 5, with 12 bases in between. The germline CDR1 and CDR2 sequences are MNHNY and SVGAGI (reference sequence). The length of the CDR3 is 13 residues.

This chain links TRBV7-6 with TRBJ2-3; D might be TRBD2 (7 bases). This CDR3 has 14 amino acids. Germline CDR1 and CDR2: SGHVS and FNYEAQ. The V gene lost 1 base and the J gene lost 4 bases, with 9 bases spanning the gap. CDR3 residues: CASSLGGGPDTQYF. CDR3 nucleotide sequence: TGTGCCAGCAGCTTAGGGGGGGGCCCAGATACGCAGTATTTT. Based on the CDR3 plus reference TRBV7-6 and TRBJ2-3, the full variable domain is GAGVSQSPRYKVTKRGQDVALRCDPISGHVSLYWYRQALGQGPEFLTYFNYEAQQDKSGLPNDRFSAERPEGSISTLTIQRTEQRDSAMYRCASSLGGGPDTQYFGPGTRLTVL.

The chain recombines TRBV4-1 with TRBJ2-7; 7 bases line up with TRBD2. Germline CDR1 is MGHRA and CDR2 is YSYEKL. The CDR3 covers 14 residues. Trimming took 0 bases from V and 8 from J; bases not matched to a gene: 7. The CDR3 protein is CASSQDPGGWQQYF. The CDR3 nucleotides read TGCGCCAGCAGCCAAGACCCGGGGGGATGGCAGCAGTACTTC.

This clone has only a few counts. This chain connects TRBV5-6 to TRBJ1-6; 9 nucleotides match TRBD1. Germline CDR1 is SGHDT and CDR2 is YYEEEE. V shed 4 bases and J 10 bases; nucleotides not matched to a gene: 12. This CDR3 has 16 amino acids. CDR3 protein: CASSLRGQGVRSPLHF. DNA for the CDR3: TGTGCCAGCAGCCTGCGGGGACAGGGAGTGCGGTCACCCCTCCACTTT.

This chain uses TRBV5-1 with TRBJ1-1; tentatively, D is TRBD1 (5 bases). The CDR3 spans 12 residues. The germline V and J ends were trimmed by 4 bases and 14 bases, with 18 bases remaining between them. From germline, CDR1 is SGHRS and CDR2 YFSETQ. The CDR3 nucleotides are TGCGCCAGCAGCCCCCCAGGGCAGGGATTATTCTTT. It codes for CASSPPGQGLFF.

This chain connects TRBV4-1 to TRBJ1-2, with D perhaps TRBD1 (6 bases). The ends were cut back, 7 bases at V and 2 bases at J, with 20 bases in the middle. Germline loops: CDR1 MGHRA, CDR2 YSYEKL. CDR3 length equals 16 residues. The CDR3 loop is CASTPTPTGQNYGYTF. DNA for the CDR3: TGCGCCAGCACCCCAACCCCTACAGGGCAAAACTATGGCTACACCTTC.

In nucleotides, the CDR3 is TGCGCCAGCAGTGAGTCGTACGGAGATTCACCCCTCCACTTT. Protein sequence: CASSESYGDSPLHF. The chain is built from TRBV10-1 and TRBJ1-6; D is undetermined. Looked up from germline, CDR1 is WNHNN and CDR2 is SYGVQD (reference sequence). This CDR3 region has 14 residues. The V end was cut by 0 bases, the J end by 8 bases, with 8 bases between.

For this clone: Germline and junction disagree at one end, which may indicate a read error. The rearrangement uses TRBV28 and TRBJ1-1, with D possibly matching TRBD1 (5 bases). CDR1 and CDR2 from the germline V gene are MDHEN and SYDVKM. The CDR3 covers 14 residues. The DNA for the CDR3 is TGTGCCAGCAGTTTACTGACAGTGAACGCTGAAGCTTTCTTT. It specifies CASSLLTVNAEAFF. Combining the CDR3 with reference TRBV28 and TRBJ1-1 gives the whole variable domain DVKVTQSSRYLVKRTGEKVFLECVQDMDHENMFWYRQDPGLGLRLIYFSYDVKMKEKGDIPEGYSVSREKKERFSLILESASTNQTSMYLCASSLLTVNAEAFFGQGTRLTVV.

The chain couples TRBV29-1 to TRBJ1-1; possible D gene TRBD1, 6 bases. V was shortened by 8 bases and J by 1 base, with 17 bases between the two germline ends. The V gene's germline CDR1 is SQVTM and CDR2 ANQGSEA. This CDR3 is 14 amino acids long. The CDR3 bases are TGCAGCACCGATTCAGGGGCCTCGAACACTGAAGCTTTCTTT. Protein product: CSTDSGASNTEAFF.